This TCR beta chain was captured by sequencing in a study of blood T cell repertoires in COVID-19. This CDR3 has 15 residues. V was clipped by 5 bases and J by 3 bases, with 15 bases between them. Germline V lookup: CDR1 SGHDT, CDR2 YYEEEE. Original processing methods: Amplification of reference gene primers provided the estimated nucleated cell counts. The repertoire was sequenced with immunoSEQ multiplex PCR; TCRdb's copy has only in-frame clones and lacks some. The V and J calls and clone size come from that table; D and trimming were worked out from the DNA. The repertoire has about 190,000 clones, 83% of them found once; the top ten carry about 5.7%.

The sample was peripheral blood. The clonotype was recovered from a woman in her thirties or forties with acute or convalescent COVID-19. The genes are TRBV5-6 and TRBJ2-1; TRBD2 might be the D (6 bases). The CDR3 is CASRAAGLYYNEQFF. CDR3 sequence (DNA): TGTGCCAGCAGGGCTGCGGGACTTTACTACAATGAGCAGTTCTTC.